The text below deals with one T cell receptor beta chain. Its antigen remains undetermined. The record has no base qualities; no much larger clone is one base away. This sample was taken from a study of shared clonotypes between healthy human individuals (TCRdb year 2020). Broadly, across the study: A couple of women and a few men aged 18 to 49 years were included in the cohort. Leukapheresis yielded between about 0.94 and 9 billion PBMCs per donor. For each donor, three plates each were used for CD4 naive and CD4 memory, two plates were used for CD8 naive, and one plate was used for CD8 memory. To estimate repertoire size and how much clonotypes are shared between individuals, the study performed deep sequencing of blood TCR repertoires from a handful of healthy adults. To increase sequencing depth and limit assay-specific biases, TCR repertoire library preparation and sequencing were carried out by different laboratories using diverse techniques.

Healthy HIV-negative adults with no recently reported acute infections or vaccinations were included as donors. Every donor was a Caucasian adult residing in Nashville, Tennessee, USA. CD4+ T cells were enriched by magnetic negative selection, after which naive cells were positively selected on CD45RA and the negative fraction was taken as the memory subset. Blood was collected by leukapheresis, and PBMCs were isolated by Ficoll-Histopaque density gradient centrifugation and then cryopreserved in liquid nitrogen vapor phase. Analytical flow cytometry was used to check the purity and quantity of every magnetically sorted T cell population. Each sorted fraction had its genomic DNA isolated and then quantified by UV absorbance on a Nanodrop 2000c. The CDR3 covers 13 residues, taking in both the cysteine and the phenylalanine. Of all the DNA, just the CDR3 is kept, 39 bases in frame from base 1. V is pared back by 2 bases and J by 1 base, with 6 bases lying between the germline termini. The germline V gene encodes CDR1 LGHNT and CDR2 FRNRAP.

Using the deep immunoSEQ assay, multiplex PCR amplified TCR CDR3 regions from genomic DNA. Genomic DNA extracted from each cell subset was distributed evenly over all wells of several immunoSEQ 96-well plates, and each plate served as one replicate. Each replicate PCR for sorted subsets received about 0.2 ug genomic DNA, equal to roughly 29,000 T cell genomes. The purified libraries were quantified using a Qubit 3.0 fluorometer, sized with a Bioanalyzer 2100, and then quantified again using the KAPA Library Quantification kit. A separate single-read 150-cycle Illumina NextSeq 550 flow cell was used to sequence each immunoSEQ 96-well plate. The study's own analysis went as follows. Because only junctional sequences without quality scores were contained in the immunoSEQ output, filtering matching that applied to full-length reads could not be performed. To assign V/J genes and CDR3, sequences were annotated using PyIR, a Python wrapper for IgBLAST v1.9, with IMGT germline references. Reads were removed for weak V/J assignments (E-value above 1e-6), missing CDR3, stop codons, out-of-frame junctions, or ambiguous translated residues. V3J clonotypes were defined as sequences sharing an identical inferred V gene, J gene, and CDR3 amino acid sequence. Percentage overlap between repertoires was computed as shared unique clonotypes divided by the size of the smaller repertoire. Three approaches were used to assess repertoire richness: RTK rarefaction, the Chao1 estimator, and Recon v2.1 estimates of unobserved clonotypes. Generation probabilities for all TCRbeta clonotypes obtained by the gDNA method from a few donors were computed using OLGA. TCRdb's version of the immuneACCESS table is confined to in-frame rearrangements and falls short of the full clone set. An unresolved V gene accounts for under half of the shortfall where checked; the remainder is of unknown origin. V, J and clone size were drawn from that table, and D and trimming were deduced from the DNA. This sample holds some 1 million clones; approximately 68% were observed only once. The ten largest clones represent approximately 1.5% of the sample.

Overall study results and their limits: Compared with non-shared clonotypes, the clonotypes found in all four sorted-subset donors had higher generation probabilities. Because the study included only a small number of donors, the genetic and exposure-history diversity represented was limited. Pairwise subsampling led to the expectation that sequencing depth would affect the degree of clonotype sharing among donors. Incomplete sequencing was indicated by rarefaction of sorted-subset datasets, despite the large sequencing depth. Sampling was limited to blood, and TCR repertoires in tissue likely differ from TCR repertoires in blood. When several donors were compared, the shared fraction of clonotypes was about 5.4% for naive CD4, around 3.5% for naive CD8, 2% to 2.5% for memory CD4, and 0.35% to 0.4% for memory CD8. Naive subsets generally had larger estimated clonotype richness than memory subsets.

This sequence uses TRBV12-5 and TRBJ2-7; the D gene cannot be named for sure. The TCR was taken from a man aged 18 to 30 in good health. Specimen: memory CD4+ T cells sorted from blood. The cell subset or site label, as the study defines it: CD45RA-negative fraction. The DNA reads as follows: TGTGCTAGTGGTTTGAAAGTTTCCTACGAGCAGTACTTC. The resulting protein is CASGLKVSYEQYF.